What follows are 18 T cell receptor beta chains derived from one specimen sequenced in a study of blood T cell repertoires in COVID-19. Method: immunoSEQ multiplex PCR; TCRdb's copy keeps in-frame clones and lacks some. The sample records under 300,000 clones, more than 75% being singletons. Sequenced material: PBMCs or T cells enriched from blood (not recorded which). These receptors were collected from a woman aged 40 to 49 with acute COVID-19.

This clone was counted once. This sequence joins TRBV7-9 and TRBJ2-1; D is unclear. This CDR3 spans 16 amino acids. CDR1 is SEHNR, CDR2 FQNEAQ, per germline (reference sequence). Between the trimmed V and J ends, which lost 2 bases and 5 bases, there was a span of 16 bases. The CDR3 DNA reads as TGTGCCAGCAGCTTACTAGGAGAGGTTAGGAACAATGAGCAGTTCTTC. Amino acids: CASSLLGEVRNNEQFF.

The J gene is TRBJ1-5, the V gene TRBV6-5; 7 positions match TRBD1. Germline CDR1 is MNHEY and CDR2 is SVGAGI. The CDR3 is 14 residues long. Trimming at V came to 2 bases and at J to 7 bases, leaving 5 bases not matched to a gene. This chain's CDR3 is CASSYGGGGQPQHF. CDR3 in DNA: TGTGCCAGCAGTTACGGAGGGGGCGGGCAGCCCCAGCATTTT.

This clone was recorded at least ten times. The rearrangement joins TRBV30 to TRBJ2-1; 11 nucleotides line up with TRBD2. CDR3 length: 13 residues. Germline assignment: CDR1 GTSNPN and CDR2 SVGIG (reference sequence). V shed 8 bases, J shed 11 bases, and the junction held 11 bases outside the gene matches. The CDR3 sequence is CAVGTSGPSKQFF. The CDR3 DNA follows: TGTGCCGTCGGGACTAGCGGTCCCAGCAAGCAGTTCTTC.

As for this clone: This sample includes further DNA sequences coding for the same CDR3. DNA of the CDR3: TGTGCCAGCAGTCTCAGCTCCTACAATGAGCAGTTCTTC. Translated: CASSLSSYNEQFF. The chain uses TRBV27 and TRBJ2-1; D gene uncertain. Germline values: CDR1 MNHEY, CDR2 SMNVEV (reference sequence). This CDR3 is built from 13 residues. Between the trimmed V and J ends, which lost 5 bases and 0 bases, there was a span of 5 bases.

The V and J genes are TRBV5-1 and TRBJ2-1; a possible D gene is TRBD2 (5 bases). The germline V gene encodes CDR1 SGHRS and CDR2 YFSETQ. The CDR3 consists of 15 residues. Trimming shortened V by 4 bases and J by 10 bases, and 21 bases separated the two germline ends. As DNA, the CDR3 is TGCGCCAGCAGCCGTAAACAGCCTCGGGATTCGGAGCAGTTCTTC. Protein: CASSRKQPRDSEQFF.

This clone was detected a few times. This sequence joins TRBV10-3 and TRBJ2-7; no definite D call. V was cut by 3 bases and J by 0 bases, with 3 bases left in between. From germline, CDR1 is ENHRY and CDR2 SYGVKD. The CDR3 is 12 amino acids. Written as DNA, the CDR3 is TGTGCCATCAGTGACAGCTCCTACGAGCAGTACTTC. Its translation: CAISDSSYEQYF.

The chain carries TRBV29-1 and TRBJ1-2; tentative D call: TRBD1 (6 bases). This CDR3 region has 18 residues. Germline lookup yields CDR1 SQVTM and CDR2 ANQGSEA. The V gene lost 0 bases and the J gene lost 6 bases, with 26 bases spanning the gap. The DNA of the CDR3 is TGCAGCGTTGAAGATCGGGGGGCACTACTCCGGGGCCGGGATGGCTACACCTTC. This encodes CSVEDRGALLRGRDGYTF.

The chain couples TRBV14 to TRBJ1-4; D is ambiguous. Germline V gene sequence: CDR1 SGHDN, CDR2 FVKESK. The CDR3 loop spans 15 amino acids. V shed 1 base and J shed 8 bases, with 14 bases lying between them. The CDR3, as DNA: TGTGCCAGCAGCCAAGGAGTTAAGCCCCCCGAAAAACTGTTTTTT. Translation: CASSQGVKPPEKLFF.

This chain uses TRBV10-3 with TRBJ1-2; 8 positions match TRBD1. Germline loops: CDR1 ENHRY, CDR2 SYGVKD. Trimming cost V 3 bases and J 3 bases; bases outside gene matches: 3. This CDR3 region has 14 residues. The CDR3 spells CAISDRGPDYGYTF. The CDR3 nucleotides are TGTGCCATCAGTGACAGGGGGCCGGACTATGGCTACACCTTC.

The chain recombines TRBV6-5 with TRBJ2-5; 7 nucleotides agree with TRBD2. CDR3 size: 15 residues. V lost 2 bases to trimming and J lost 5 bases; unmatched junction nucleotides: 8. CDR1 is MNHEY, CDR2 SVGAGI, per germline. The CDR3 loop reads CASSYRRTSMETQYF. In DNA form, the CDR3 reads TGTGCCAGCAGTTACCGTCGGACTAGTATGGAGACCCAGTACTTC.

The V call is TRBV19, the J call TRBJ2-2, with TRBD2 matching 7 bases. In germline, CDR1 is LNHDA, CDR2 SQIVND (reference sequence). CDR3 size: 16 residues. J was trimmed by 7 bases and V by 7 bases; bases with no gene match: 15. CDR3 amino acids: CASTPRDRGDVGELFF. The CDR3 DNA reads as TGTGCCAGTACCCCCCGGGACCGGGGGGACGTCGGGGAGCTGTTTTTT.

V and J are TRBV27 and TRBJ2-7, with 13 bases matching TRBD2. The CDR3 is 15 residues long. The junction had 6 bases not matched to a gene; V was cut back by 4 bases and J by 6 bases. Germline assignment: CDR1 MNHEY and CDR2 SMNVEV (reference sequence). CDR3 nucleotide sequence: TGTGCCAGCAGTTCAACTAGCGGGAGGGTATCCGAGCAGTACTTC. Translated, it gives CASSSTSGRVSEQYF.

The chain has TRBV3-1 (or the pseudogene TRBV3-2) and TRBJ1-5, with D possibly being TRBD1 (5 bases). Germline V CDR1 and CDR2: LGHDT, YNNKEL (reference sequence). Trimming shortened V by 0 bases and J by 4 bases, and 13 bases separated the two germline ends. The CDR3 consists of 16 residues. For the CDR3, the DNA is TGTGCCAGCAGCCAAGAGGTGTGGGGGGTTAATCAGCCCCAGCATTTT. Protein: CASSQEVWGVNQPQHF.

The V gene is TRBV23-1, the J gene TRBJ2-1, with a possible D match to TRBD1 (5 bases). TRBV23-1 is marked as an open reading frame, function uncertain. The V end lost 0 bases, the J end lost 3 bases, and 15 bases lay between the germline ends. This CDR3 spans 17 amino acids. The CDR3 region is CASSQSGRGSSYNEQFF. In nucleotides, the CDR3 is TGCGCCAGCAGTCAATCGGGGCGAGGTAGCAGCTACAATGAGCAGTTCTTC.

The rearrangement joins TRBV7-2 to TRBJ2-1; D is unresolved. The CDR3 consists of 13 residues. Germline values: CDR1 SGHTA, CDR2 FQGNSA. Trimming pared 7 bases from V and 4 bases from J, leaving 11 bases between. The CDR3 spells CASNPGFYNEQFF. The CDR3 region has the DNA TGTGCCAGCAACCCCGGGTTTTACAATGAGCAGTTCTTC.

This clone has only a few counts. The CDR3 nucleotides are TGTGCCAGCAGCTTAACGGCAGGGGGCTATGGCTACACCTTC. Translation gives CASSLTAGGYGYTF. The V gene is TRBV7-9, the J gene TRBJ1-2; 7 bases match TRBD1. The V and J ends lost 2 bases and 4 bases, in that order; junction bases with no gene match: 4. This CDR3 is 14 amino acids long. Germline assignment: CDR1 SEHNR and CDR2 FQNEAQ (reference sequence).

The chain employs TRBV7-9 and TRBJ2-3; D is possibly TRBD1 (8 bases). This CDR3 has 17 amino acids. V gave up 5 bases and J gave up 0 bases, with 18 bases separating them. From germline, CDR1 is SEHNR and CDR2 FQNEAQ (reference sequence). In nucleotides, the CDR3 is TGTGCCAGCAGCCGGGGGGCACGACAGGGGAGCACAGATACGCAGTATTTT. Protein: CASSRGARQGSTDTQYF.

The CDR3 spells CASSDLTGGSYEQYF. The CDR3 DNA sequence: TGTGCCAGCAGTGATCTCACAGGGGGAAGCTACGAGCAGTACTTC. This chain connects TRBV6-1 to TRBJ2-7; the match to TRBD1 covers 8 bases. Germline-derived CDR1 and CDR2 are MNHNS and SASEGT. V lost 3 bases, J lost 3 bases, and 7 bases stayed unmatched. The CDR3 covers 15 residues.